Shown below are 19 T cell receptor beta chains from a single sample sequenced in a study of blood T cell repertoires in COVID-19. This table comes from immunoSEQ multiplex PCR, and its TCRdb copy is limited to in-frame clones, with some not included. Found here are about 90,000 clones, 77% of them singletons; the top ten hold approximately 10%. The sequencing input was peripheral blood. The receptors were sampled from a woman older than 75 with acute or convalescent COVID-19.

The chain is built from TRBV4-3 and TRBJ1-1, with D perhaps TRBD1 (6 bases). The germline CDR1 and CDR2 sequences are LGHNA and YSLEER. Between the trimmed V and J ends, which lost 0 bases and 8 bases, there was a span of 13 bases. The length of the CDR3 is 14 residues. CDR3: CASSQDRGGWEAFF. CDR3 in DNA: TGCGCCAGCAGCCAAGATCGCGGGGGCTGGGAAGCTTTCTTT.

The chain's CDR3 is CAQGYRDKTGNTIYF. The CDR3 DNA sequence: TGTGCCCAAGGGTACAGGGACAAGACTGGAAACACCATATATTTT. This chain uses TRBV19 with TRBJ1-3; a weak D match, TRBD1 (6 bases). V was trimmed by 11 bases and J by 2 bases, leaving 19 bases between them. CDR3 length: 15 amino acids. CDR1 LNHDA and CDR2 SQIVND come from the germline V gene (reference sequence).

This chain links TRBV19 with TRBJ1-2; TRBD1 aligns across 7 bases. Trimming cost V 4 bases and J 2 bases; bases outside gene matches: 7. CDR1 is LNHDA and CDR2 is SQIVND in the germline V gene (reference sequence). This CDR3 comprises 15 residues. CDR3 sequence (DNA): TGTGCCAGTAGTACCCGGGACAGACCAAACTATGGCTACACCTTC. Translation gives CASSTRDRPNYGYTF. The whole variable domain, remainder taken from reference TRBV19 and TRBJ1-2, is DGGITQSPKYLFRKEGQNVTLSCEQNLNHDAMYWYRQDPGQGLRLIYYSQIVNDFQKGDIAEGYSVSREKKESFPLTVTSAQKNPTAFYLCASSTRDRPNYGYTFGSGTRLTVV.

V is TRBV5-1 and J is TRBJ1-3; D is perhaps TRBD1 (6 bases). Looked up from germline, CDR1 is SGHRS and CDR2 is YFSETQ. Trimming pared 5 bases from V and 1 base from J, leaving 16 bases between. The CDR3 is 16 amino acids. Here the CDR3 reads CASSTGQPESGNTIYF. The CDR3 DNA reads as TGCGCCAGCAGTACAGGACAGCCCGAATCTGGAAACACCATATATTTT.

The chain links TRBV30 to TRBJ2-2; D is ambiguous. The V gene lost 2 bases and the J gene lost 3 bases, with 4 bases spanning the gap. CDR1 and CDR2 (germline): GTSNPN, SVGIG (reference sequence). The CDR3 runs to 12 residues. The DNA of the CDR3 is TGTGCCTGGAGTCGGGACACCGGGGAGCTGTTTTTT. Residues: CAWSRDTGELFF. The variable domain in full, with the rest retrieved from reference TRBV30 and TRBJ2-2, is SQTIHQWPATLVQPVGSPLSLECTVEGTSNPNLYWYRQAAGRGLQLLFYSVGIGQISSEVPQNLSASRPQDRQFILSSKKLLLSDSGFYLCAWSRDTGELFFGEGSRLTVL.

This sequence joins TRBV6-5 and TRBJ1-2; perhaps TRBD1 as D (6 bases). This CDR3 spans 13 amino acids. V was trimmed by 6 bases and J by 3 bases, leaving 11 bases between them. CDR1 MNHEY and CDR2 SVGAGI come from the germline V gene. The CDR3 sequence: CASRDSGDYGYTF. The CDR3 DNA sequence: TGTGCCAGCAGAGATTCAGGGGACTATGGCTACACCTTC.

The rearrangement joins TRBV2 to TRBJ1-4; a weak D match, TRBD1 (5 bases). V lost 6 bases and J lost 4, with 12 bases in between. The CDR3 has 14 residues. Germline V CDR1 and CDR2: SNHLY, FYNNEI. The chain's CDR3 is CASSVQGFNEKLFF. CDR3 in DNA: TGTGCCAGCAGCGTCCAGGGTTTTAATGAAAAACTGTTTTTT.

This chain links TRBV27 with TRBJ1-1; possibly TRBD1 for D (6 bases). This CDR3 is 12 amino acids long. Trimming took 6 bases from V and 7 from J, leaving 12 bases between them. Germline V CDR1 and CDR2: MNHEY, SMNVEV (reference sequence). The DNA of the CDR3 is TGTGCCAGCAGGGGACAAGAAGTTGAAGCTTTCTTT. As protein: CASRGQEVEAFF.

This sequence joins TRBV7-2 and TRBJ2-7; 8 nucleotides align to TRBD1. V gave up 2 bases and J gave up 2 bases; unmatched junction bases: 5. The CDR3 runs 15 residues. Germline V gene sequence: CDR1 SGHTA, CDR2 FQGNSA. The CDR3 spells CASSLPQGGTYEQYF. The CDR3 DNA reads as TGTGCCAGCAGCTTACCACAGGGGGGAACCTACGAGCAGTACTTC.

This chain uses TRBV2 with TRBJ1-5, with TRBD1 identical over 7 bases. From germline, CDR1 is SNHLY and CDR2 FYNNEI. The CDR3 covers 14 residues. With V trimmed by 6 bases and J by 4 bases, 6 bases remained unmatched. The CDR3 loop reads CASRPATGNQPQHF. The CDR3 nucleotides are TGTGCCAGCAGGCCCGCGACAGGGAATCAGCCCCAGCATTTT.

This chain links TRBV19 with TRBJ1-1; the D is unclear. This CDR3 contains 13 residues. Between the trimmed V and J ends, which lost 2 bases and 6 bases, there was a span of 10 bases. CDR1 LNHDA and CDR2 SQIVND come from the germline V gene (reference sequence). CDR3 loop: CASSIPPGSEAFF. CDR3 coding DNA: TGTGCCAGTAGTATACCCCCAGGTTCTGAAGCTTTCTTT.

In DNA form, the CDR3 reads TGTGCCAGCAGTTCACCAACAGGGGCCAATCAGCCCCAGCATTTT. Encoded protein: CASSSPTGANQPQHF. This chain links TRBV6-6 with TRBJ1-5; 7 positions match TRBD1. This CDR3 is 15 amino acids long. Looked up from germline, CDR1 is MNHNY and CDR2 is SVGAGI (reference sequence). Trimming cost V 4 bases and J 3 bases; bases outside gene matches: 6.

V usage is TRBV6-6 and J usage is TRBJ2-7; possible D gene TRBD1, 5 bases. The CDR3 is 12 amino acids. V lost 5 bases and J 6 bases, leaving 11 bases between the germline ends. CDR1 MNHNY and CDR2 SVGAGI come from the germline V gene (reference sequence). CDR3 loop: CASSTRVSEQYF. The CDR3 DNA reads TGTGCCAGCAGTACCAGGGTTTCCGAGCAGTACTTC.

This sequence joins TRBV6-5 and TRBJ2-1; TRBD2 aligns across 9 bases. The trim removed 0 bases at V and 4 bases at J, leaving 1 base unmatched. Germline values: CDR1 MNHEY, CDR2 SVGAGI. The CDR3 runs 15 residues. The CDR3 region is CASSYSTSGYNEQFF. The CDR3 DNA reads TGTGCCAGCAGTTACTCGACTAGCGGATACAATGAGCAGTTCTTC.

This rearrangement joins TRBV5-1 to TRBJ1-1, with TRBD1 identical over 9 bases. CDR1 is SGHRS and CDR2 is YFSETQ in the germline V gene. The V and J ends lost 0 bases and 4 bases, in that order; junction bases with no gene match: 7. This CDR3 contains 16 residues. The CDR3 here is CASSLGQGGRGTEAFF. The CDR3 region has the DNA TGCGCCAGCAGCTTGGGACAGGGGGGAAGAGGCACTGAAGCTTTCTTT.

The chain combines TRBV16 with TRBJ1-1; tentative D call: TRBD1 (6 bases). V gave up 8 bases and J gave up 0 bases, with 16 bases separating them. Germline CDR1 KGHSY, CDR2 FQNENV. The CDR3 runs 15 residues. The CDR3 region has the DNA TGTGCCAGCTCCCAAATGGACAGAATGAACACTGAAGCTTTCTTT. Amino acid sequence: CASSQMDRMNTEAFF. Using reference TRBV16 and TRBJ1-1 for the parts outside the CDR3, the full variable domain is GEEVAQTPKHLVRGEGQKAKLYCAPIKGHSYVFWYQQVLKNEFKFLISFQNENVFDETGMPKERFSAKCLPNSPCSLEIQATKLEDSAVYFCASSQMDRMNTEAFFGQGTRLTVV.

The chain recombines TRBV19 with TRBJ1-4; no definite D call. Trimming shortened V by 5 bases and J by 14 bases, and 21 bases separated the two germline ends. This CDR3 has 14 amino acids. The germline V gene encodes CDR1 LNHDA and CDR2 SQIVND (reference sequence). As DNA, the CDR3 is TGTGCCAGTAGTCCCCGTTCGATAGAGGGATGGCTGTTTTTT. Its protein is CASSPRSIEGWLFF.

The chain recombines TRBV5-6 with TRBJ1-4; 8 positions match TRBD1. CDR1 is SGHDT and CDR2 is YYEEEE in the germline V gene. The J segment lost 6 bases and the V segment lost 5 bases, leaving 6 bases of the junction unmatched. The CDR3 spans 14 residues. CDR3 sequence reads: CASSRTGRDEKLFF. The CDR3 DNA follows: TGTGCCAGCAGTCGGACAGGGCGAGATGAAAAACTGTTTTTT.

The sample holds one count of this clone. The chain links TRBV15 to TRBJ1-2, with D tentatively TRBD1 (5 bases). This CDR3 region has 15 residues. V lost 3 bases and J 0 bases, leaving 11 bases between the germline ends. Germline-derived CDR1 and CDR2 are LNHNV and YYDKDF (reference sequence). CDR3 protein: CATSSTTESNYGYTF. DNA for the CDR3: TGTGCCACCAGCAGTACGACAGAGTCTAACTATGGCTACACCTTC.